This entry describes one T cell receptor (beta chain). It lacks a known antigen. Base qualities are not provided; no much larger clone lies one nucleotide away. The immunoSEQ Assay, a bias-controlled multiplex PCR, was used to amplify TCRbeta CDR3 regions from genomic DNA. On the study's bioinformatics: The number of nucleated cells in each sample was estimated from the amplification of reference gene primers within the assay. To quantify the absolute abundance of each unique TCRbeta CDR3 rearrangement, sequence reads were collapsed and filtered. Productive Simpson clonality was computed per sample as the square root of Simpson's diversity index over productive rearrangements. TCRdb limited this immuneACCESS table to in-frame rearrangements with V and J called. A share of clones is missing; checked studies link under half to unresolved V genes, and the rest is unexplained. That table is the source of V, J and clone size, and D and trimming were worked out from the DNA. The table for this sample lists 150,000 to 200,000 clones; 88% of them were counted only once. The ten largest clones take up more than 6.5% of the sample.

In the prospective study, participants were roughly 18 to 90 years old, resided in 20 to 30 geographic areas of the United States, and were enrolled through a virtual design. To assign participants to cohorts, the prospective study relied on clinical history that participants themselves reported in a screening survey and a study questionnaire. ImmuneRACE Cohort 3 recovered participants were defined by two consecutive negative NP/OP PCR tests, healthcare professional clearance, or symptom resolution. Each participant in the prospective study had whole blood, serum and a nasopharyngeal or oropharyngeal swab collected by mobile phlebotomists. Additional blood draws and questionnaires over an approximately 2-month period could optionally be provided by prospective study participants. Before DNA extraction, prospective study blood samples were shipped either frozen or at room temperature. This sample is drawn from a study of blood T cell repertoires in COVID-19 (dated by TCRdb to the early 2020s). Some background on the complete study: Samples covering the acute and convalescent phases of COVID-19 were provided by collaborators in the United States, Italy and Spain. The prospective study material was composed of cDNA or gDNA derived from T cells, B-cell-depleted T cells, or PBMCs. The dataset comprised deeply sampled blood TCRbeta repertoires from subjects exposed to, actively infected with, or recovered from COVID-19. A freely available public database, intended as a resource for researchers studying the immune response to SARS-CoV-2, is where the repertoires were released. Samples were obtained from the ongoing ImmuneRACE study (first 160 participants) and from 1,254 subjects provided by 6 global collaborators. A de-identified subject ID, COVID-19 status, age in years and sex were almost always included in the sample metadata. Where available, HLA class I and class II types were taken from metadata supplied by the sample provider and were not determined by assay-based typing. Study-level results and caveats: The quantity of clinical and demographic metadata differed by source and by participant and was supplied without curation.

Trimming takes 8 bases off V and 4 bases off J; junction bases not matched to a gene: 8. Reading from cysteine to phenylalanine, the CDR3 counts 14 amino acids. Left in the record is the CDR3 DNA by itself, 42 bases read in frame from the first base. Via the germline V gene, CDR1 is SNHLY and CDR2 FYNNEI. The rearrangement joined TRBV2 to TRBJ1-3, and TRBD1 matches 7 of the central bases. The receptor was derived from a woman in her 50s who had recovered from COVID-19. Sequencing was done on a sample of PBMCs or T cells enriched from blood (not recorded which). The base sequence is TGTGCCAGCGCGACAGGGAGAGCAGGAAACACCATATATTTT. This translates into CASATGRAGNTIYF. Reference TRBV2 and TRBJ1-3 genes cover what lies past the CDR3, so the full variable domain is EPEVTQTPSHQVTQMGQEVILRCVPISNHLYFYWYRQILGQKVEFLVSFYNNEISEKSEIFDDQFSVERPDGSNFTLKIRSTKLEDSAMYFCASATGRAGNTIYFGEGSWLTVV.